The 8 T cell receptor beta chains given below trace back to one sample, sequenced in a study of blood T cells in healthy people across ages. Then a second PCR, running roughly 7 to 11 cycles, was carried out with a sample-barcoded 5' primer and a J-beta primer mix. TCRdb used MiXCR to reprocess the 5' RACE reads, holding one entry per CDR3 protein. The repertoire holds some 930,000 distinct CDR3 sequences, with approximately 32% as singletons. This same sample was also taken into another study, of T cells of mothers and their children.

Sequencing was carried out using blood. These receptors were obtained from a woman aged 40 to 55 in good health.

This chain links TRBV7-2 with TRBJ1-5, with 11 nucleotides matching TRBD1. The junction had 7 bases not matched to a gene; V was cut back by 4 bases and J by 11 bases. The length of the CDR3 is 14 residues. Germline-derived CDR1 and CDR2 are SGHTA and FQGNSA. The DNA for the CDR3 is TGTGCCAGCAGCTCGGACAGGGGGCGAGAGACCCAGCATTTT. Its protein product is CASSSDRGRETQHF.

The rearrangement uses TRBV6-5 and TRBJ2-3, with 7 bases fitting TRBD1. Per the germline V gene, CDR1 is MNHEY and CDR2 is SVGAGI. This CDR3 is 15 amino acids long. Trimming cost V 6 bases and J 4 bases; bases outside gene matches: 10. CDR3 nucleotide sequence: TGTGCCAGCAGGAAGGAACAGGGGTGGGCAGATACGCAGTATTTT. It codes for CASRKEQGWADTQYF.

This clonotype was found many times. V usage is TRBV24-1 and J usage is TRBJ2-4, with TRBD1 matching over 12 bases. V gave up 9 bases and J gave up 5 bases; unmatched junction bases: 1. The CDR3 spans 13 residues. From germline, CDR1 is KGHDR and CDR2 SFDVKD. This CDR3 is CATGDRGQNIQYF. In DNA form, the CDR3 reads TGTGCCACCGGGGACAGGGGGCAAAACATTCAGTACTTC.

The rearrangement links TRBV18 to TRBJ2-3, with TRBD2 as a possible D gene (5 bases). The CDR3 is 15 amino acids. V shed 6 bases and J shed 4 bases, with 17 bases lying between them. Germline lookup yields CDR1 KGHSH and CDR2 LQKENI. The DNA of the CDR3 is TGTGCCAGCTCCCAGAATGGAGGCACGGCAGATACGCAGTATTTT. Amino acid sequence: CASSQNGGTADTQYF.

This clonotype was observed at least ten times. An end of the junction differs from the germline gene, which may be a read error. This chain uses TRBV5-1 with TRBJ1-1; a weak D match, TRBD1 (6 bases). In germline, CDR1 is SGHRS, CDR2 YFSETQ. This CDR3 has 15 residues. CDR3 nucleotide sequence: TGTGCCAGCAGCTTAGGTACAGGGAGGGACACTGAAGCTTTCTTT. Encoded protein: CASSLGTGRDTEAFF.

This clonotype has more than one count but fewer than ten. V usage is TRBV5-1 and J usage is TRBJ1-1; 8 bases map to TRBD1. J gave up 1 base and V 1 base, and 12 bases lay outside the gene matches. This CDR3 is 18 amino acids long. The V gene's germline CDR1 is SGHRS and CDR2 YFSETQ. The CDR3, as DNA: TGCGCCAGCAGCTTGAGGCCAGGGGGCCCCCAAGAGAACACTGAAGCTTTCTTT. It yields the protein CASSLRPGGPQENTEAFF.

This clonotype was seen repeatedly, ten times or more. The V and J genes are TRBV7-9 and TRBJ2-5, with D uncertain. V was shortened by 3 bases and J by 1 base, with 6 bases between the two germline ends. The CDR3 consists of 13 residues. The germline V gene has CDR1 SEHNR and CDR2 FQNEAQ (reference sequence). CDR3 region: CASSFDTQETQYF. The CDR3 DNA reads TGTGCCAGCAGCTTCGATACCCAAGAGACCCAGTACTTC.

The genes are TRBV6-6 and TRBJ2-5; D may match TRBD1 or TRBD2 (5 bases each). Trimming took 6 bases from V and 11 from J, leaving 28 bases between them. Germline V gene sequence: CDR1 MNHNY, CDR2 SVGAGI (reference sequence). This CDR3 spans 16 amino acids. The CDR3 sequence is CASRPSSGTDPSKQYF. CDR3 DNA sequence: TGTGCCAGCAGGCCATCCTCTGGGACCGACCCTAGTAAGCAGTACTTC.